This TCR beta chain appears in the sequencing data of a study of cytomegalovirus exposure and HLA in healthy donors (TCRdb year 2017). Looking at the study overall: According to a later analysis, one platform produced both the 100 to 150 validation repertoires and the approximately 670 repertoires of the first cohort. High-throughput TCR immunosequencing, statistical association of individual TCRs with disease status, and machine learning were combined to predict cytomegalovirus infection status. The study aimed to test whether signatures of past pathogen exposure could be identified by cataloging public T cell receptors. Along with the approximately 670-subject first cohort, a separate validation cohort of over 90 different subjects was used. On the study overall, not on this receptor specifically: The classifier was reported to diagnose cytomegalovirus status with high specificity and sensitivity in both the original and validation cohorts. A few of the identified cytomegalovirus-associated TCR beta chains were confirmed in vitro to be specific for cytomegalovirus antigens. Across donors, most TCR sequences were observed very rarely, whereas some public TCRs were present in many individuals. Subsequent analysis determined that TCRs grouped into clusters in the first cohort also showed a tendency toward co-occurrence across the 120 or so validation repertoires, and 85% to 95% of cluster scores exceeded 0. The study listed 170 or so TCR beta chains as associated with cytomegalovirus. A later analysis lacked HLA typing for the validation cohort, so it scored co-occurrence in that cohort across all 120 or so repertoires. It was suggested by the authors that the approach could potentially be generalized to other disease states and immunological phenotypes.

The donors belonged to the validation cohort of roughly 120 subjects, which was separate from the approximately 700-subject first cohort. This clone was observed a handful of times. Its antigen target is currently unknown. One base away there is no much larger clone; base qualities are not given. Taken from the germline V gene, the CDR1 and CDR2 loops are MGHRA and YSYEKL. V was cut back by 1 base and J by 4 bases, leaving a gap of 4 bases between them. The CDR3, cysteine through phenylalanine, is 12 amino acids long. The DNA shown is the 36-base CDR3, in frame from base 1. Library creation used the immunoSEQ multiplex PCR assay. Processing in the source paper ran as follows. A statistical classification framework was built for diagnosing cytomegalovirus status from the catalog of TCR beta chain sequences. Imported from immuneACCESS, the table was reduced by TCRdb to in-frame sequences with V and J called. These copies leave out some clones; in studies compared against another copy, an unresolved V gene accounts for under half, and the cause of the remainder is not known. V and J calls and clone size follow that table, whereas D and trimming were derived from the DNA. The sample table holds under 300,000 clones, of which 65% to 90% were seen once. The top ten constitute 0.9% to 1.1% of the sample.

This TCR came from a woman aged 18 to 35 in good health and CMV-seronegative. The chain is assembled from TRBV4-1 and TRBJ1-2, with the D gene too uncertain to name. The sample was PBMCs. The encoded CDR3 is CASSQAPYGYTF. The DNA sequence follows: TGCGCCAGCAGCCAAGCTCCCTATGGCTACACCTTC.